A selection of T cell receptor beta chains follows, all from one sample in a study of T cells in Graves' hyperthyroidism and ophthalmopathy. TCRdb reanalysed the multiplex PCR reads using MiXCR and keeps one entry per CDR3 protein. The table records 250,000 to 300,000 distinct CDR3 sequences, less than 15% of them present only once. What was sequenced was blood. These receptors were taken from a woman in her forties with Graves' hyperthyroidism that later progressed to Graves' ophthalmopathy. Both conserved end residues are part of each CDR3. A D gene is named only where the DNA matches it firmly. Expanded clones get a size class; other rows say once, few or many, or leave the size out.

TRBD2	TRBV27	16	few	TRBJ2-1	CASSLWTSGGGDEQFF	TGTGCCAGCAGTTTATGGACTAGCGGGGGGGGGGATGAGCAGTTCTTC
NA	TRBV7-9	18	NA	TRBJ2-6	CASSDSRDSKAGANVLTF	TGTGCCAGCAGCGATTCCCGGGACTCCAAGGCTGGGGCCAACGTCCTGACTTTC
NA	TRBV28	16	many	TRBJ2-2	CASSFLGRDRTGELFF	TGTGCCAGCAGTTTTTTGGGTCGCGACAGAACCGGGGAGCTGTTTTTT
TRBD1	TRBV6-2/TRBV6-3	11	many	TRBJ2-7	CASGTGLEQYF	TGTGCCAGCGGGACAGGGTTAGAGCAGTACTTC
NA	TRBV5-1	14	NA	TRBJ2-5	CASSLGDLQETQYF	TGCGCCAGCAGCTTGGGGGATCTCCAAGAGACCCAGTACTTC
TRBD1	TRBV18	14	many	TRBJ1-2	CASSPGTGTGGYTF	TGTGCCAGCTCACCAGGGACAGGCACGGGTGGCTACACCTTC
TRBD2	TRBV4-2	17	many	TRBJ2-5	CASSQDVGTSVQETQYF	TGTGCCAGCAGCCAAGATGTCGGGACTAGCGTCCAAGAGACCCAGTACTTC
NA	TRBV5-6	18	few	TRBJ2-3	CASSGDITGWLGADTQYF	TGTGCCAGCAGCGGCGACATTACAGGGTGGCTAGGGGCAGATACGCAGTATTTT
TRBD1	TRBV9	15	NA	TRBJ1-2	CASSVDRGFNYGYTF	TGTGCCAGCAGCGTGGACAGGGGATTTAACTATGGCTACACCTTC
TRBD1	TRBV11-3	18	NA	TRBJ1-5	CASSLRTRGRFRGRAQHF	TGTGCCAGCAGCTTAAGAACCAGGGGGCGCTTCCGAGGTCGAGCCCAGCATTTT
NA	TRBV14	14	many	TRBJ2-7	CASSQAADSYEQYF	TGTGCCAGCAGCCAAGCGGCCGACTCCTACGAGCAGTACTTC
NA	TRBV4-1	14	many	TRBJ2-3	CASSQTDLADTQYF	TGCGCCAGCAGCCAAACGGACCTCGCAGATACGCAGTATTTT
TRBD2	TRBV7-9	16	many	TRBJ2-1	CASSSNPERESREQFF	TGTGCCAGCAGCTCAAACCCCGAGCGGGAGTCGCGTGAGCAGTTCTTC
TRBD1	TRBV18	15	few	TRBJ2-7	CASSAPGQGQEEQYF	TGTGCCAGCTCAGCGCCGGGACAGGGACAGGAGGAGCAGTACTTC
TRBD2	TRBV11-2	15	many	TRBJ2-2	CASSFGRGNTGELFF	TGTGCCAGCAGCTTTGGGAGGGGGAACACCGGGGAGCTGTTTTTT
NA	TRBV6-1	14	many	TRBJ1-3	CASRSQSSGNTIYF	TGTGCCAGCAGATCCCAGAGCTCTGGAAACACCATATATTTT
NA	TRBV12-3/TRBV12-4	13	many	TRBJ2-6	CASDLAGANVLTF	TGTGCCAGCGACTTGGCCGGGGCCAACGTCCTGACTTTC
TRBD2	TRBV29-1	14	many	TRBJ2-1	CSVQSGRSYNEQFF	TGCAGCGTTCAAAGCGGGAGGTCCTACAATGAGCAGTTCTTC
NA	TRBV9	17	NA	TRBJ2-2	CASSVNPKQVNTGELLF	TGTGCCAGCAGCGTAAATCCTAAACAAGTTAACACCGGGGAGCTGCTTTTT
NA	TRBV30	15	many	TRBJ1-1	CAWSAPGHKNTEAFF	TGTGCCTGGAGTGCACCGGGACATAAGAACACTGAAGCTTTCTTT
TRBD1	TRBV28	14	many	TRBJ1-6	CASRTGALNSPLHF	TGTGCCAGCAGGACAGGGGCGCTAAATTCACCCCTCCACTTT
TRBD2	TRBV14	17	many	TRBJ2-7	CASSQGLVGGLSYEQYF	TGTGCCAGCAGCCAAGGCCTGGTGGGAGGGCTCTCCTACGAGCAGTACTTC
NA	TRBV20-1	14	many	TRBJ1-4	CSARDLRGWEKLFF	TGCAGTGCTAGAGATCTGCGGGGATGGGAAAAACTGTTTTTT
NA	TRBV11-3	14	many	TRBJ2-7	CASSLDGQTYEQYF	TGTGCCAGCAGCCTCGACGGACAGACCTACGAGCAGTACTTC
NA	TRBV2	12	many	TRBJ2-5	CASSVRWETQYF	TGTGCCAGCAGTGTACGATGGGAGACCCAGTACTTC
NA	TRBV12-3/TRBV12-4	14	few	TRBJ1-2	CASSLQVGSYGYTF	TGTGCCAGCAGTTTACAGGTCGGGAGCTATGGCTACACCTTC
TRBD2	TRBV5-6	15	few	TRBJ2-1	CASSFGSGSHNEQFF	TGTGCCAGCAGCTTTGGTAGCGGGAGCCACAATGAGCAGTTCTTC
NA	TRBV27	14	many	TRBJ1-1	CASTPQGMNTEAFF	TGTGCCAGCACCCCGCAGGGAATGAACACTGAAGCTTTCTTT
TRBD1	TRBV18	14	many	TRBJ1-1	CASSRTGENTEAFF	TGTGCCAGCTCCCGGACAGGAGAGAACACTGAAGCTTTCTTT
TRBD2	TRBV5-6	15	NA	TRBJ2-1	CASTRLANSYNEQFF	TGTGCCAGCACCCGACTAGCGAACTCCTACAATGAGCAGTTCTTC
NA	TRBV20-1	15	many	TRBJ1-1	CSAPHGYKLNTEAFF	TGCAGTGCTCCTCATGGCTACAAACTGAACACTGAAGCTTTCTTT
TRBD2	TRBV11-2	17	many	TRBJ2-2	CASSSGLAQATTGELFF	TGTGCCAGCAGCTCCGGACTAGCGCAAGCGACCACCGGGGAGCTGTTTTTT
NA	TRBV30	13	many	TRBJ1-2	CAWSVSRAGGYTF	TGTGCCTGGAGTGTTTCCAGGGCGGGTGGCTACACCTTC
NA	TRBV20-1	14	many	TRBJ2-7	CSARDWTSSYEQYF	TGCAGTGCTAGAGATTGGACAAGCTCCTACGAGCAGTACTTC
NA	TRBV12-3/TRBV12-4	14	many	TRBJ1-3	CASSLRVSGNTIYF	TGTGCCAGCAGCCTCAGGGTTTCAGGAAACACCATATATTTT
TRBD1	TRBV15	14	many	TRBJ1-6	CATSNRGLNSPLHF	TGTGCCACCAGCAACAGGGGGCTTAATTCACCCCTCCACTTT
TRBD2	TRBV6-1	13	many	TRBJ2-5	CATFSAGGETQYF	TGTGCCACCTTCAGTGCGGGAGGAGAGACCCAGTACTTC
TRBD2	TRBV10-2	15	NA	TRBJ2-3	CASSDLAGGPDTQYF	TGCGCCAGCAGTGATCTAGCGGGAGGCCCAGATACGCAGTATTTT
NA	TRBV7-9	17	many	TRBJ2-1	CASSLVWVAERGNEQFF	TGTGCCAGCAGCTTAGTGTGGGTAGCGGAGCGCGGCAATGAGCAGTTCTTC
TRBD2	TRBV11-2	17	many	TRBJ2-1	CASSFLTGRAAWNEQFF	TGTGCCAGCAGCTTTTTAACCGGGAGGGCCGCGTGGAATGAGCAGTTCTTC